This paragraph reports one T cell receptor beta chain. There are 13 residues in the CDR3. Losses at the gene ends were 11 bases for V and 5 bases for J; bases not matched to a gene: 9. Per germline, CDR1 MDHEN and CDR2 SYDVKM. The sample originates from a study of blood T cell repertoires in COVID-19. Study-wide background: The United States, Italy and Spain supplied acute and convalescent COVID-19 samples. T cells, B-cell-depleted T cells, or PBMCs provided the cDNA or gDNA that served as material.

Followed longitudinally, the Seattle patients had been enrolled during active infection. In the original workflow: How many nucleated cells were present was estimated from reference gene primer amplification. The assay was immunoSEQ multiplex PCR, and TCRdb's table has in-frame clones only and misses some. The DNA gave D and trimming, while V, J and clone size come from that table. The profile shows 300,000 to 400,000 clones, about 90% of them singletons. Sequencing was carried out using peripheral blood. The clonotype comes from a woman in her sixties or seventies with COVID-19, enrolled during active disease. The rearrangement joins TRBV28 to TRBJ1-5, with 7 bases that match TRBD1. The DNA of the CDR3 is TGTGCCGGCTCGGACAGGAGGGATCAGCCCCAGCATTTT. Amino acids: CAGSDRRDQPQHF.